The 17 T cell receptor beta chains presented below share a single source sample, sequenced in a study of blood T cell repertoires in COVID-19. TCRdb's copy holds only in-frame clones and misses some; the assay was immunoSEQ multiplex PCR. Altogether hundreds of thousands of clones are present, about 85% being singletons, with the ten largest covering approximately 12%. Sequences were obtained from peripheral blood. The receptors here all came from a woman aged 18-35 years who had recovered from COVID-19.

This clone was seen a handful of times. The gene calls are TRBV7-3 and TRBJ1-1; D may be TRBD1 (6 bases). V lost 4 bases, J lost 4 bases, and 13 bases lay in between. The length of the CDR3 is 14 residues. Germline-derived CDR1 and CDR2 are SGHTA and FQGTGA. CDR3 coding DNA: TGTGCCAGCAGCTCGCAGGGGTCGGGCACTGAAGCTTTCTTT. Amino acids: CASSSQGSGTEAFF.

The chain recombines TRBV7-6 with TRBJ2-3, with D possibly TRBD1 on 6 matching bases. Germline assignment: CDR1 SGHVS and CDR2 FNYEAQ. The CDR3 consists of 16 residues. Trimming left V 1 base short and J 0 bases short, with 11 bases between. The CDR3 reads CASSLGTDESTDTQYF. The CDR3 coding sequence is TGTGCCAGCAGCTTAGGGACAGACGAAAGCACAGATACGCAGTATTTT.

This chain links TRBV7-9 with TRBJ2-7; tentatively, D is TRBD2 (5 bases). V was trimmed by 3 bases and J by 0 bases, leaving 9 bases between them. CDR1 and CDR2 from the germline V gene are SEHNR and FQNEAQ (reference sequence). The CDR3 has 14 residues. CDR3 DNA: TGTGCCAGCAGCTTCGCGGGTATCTCCTACGAGCAGTACTTC. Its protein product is CASSFAGISYEQYF. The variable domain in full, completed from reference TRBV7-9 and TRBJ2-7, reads DTGVSQNPRHKITKRGQNVTFRCDPISEHNRLYWYRQTLGQGPEFLTYFQNEAQLEKSRLLSDRFSAERPKGSFSTLEIQRTEQGDSAMYLCASSFAGISYEQYFGPGTRLTVT.

The CDR3 coding sequence is TGTGCCAGCAGCCAAGAGGACAGACAATCCTACGAGCAGTACTTC. Residues: CASSQEDRQSYEQYF. The rearrangement links TRBV4-2 to TRBJ2-7; D is perhaps TRBD1 (6 bases). Trimming cost V 0 bases and J 1 base, with 10 bases left between them. Per the germline V gene, CDR1 is LGHNA and CDR2 is YNFKEQ. The CDR3 runs 15 residues.

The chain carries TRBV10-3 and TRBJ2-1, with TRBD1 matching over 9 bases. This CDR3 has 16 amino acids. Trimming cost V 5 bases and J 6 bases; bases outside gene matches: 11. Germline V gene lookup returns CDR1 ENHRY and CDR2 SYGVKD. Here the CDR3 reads CAISNRDRVGGNEQFF. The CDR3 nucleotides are TGTGCCATCAGTAACCGGGACAGGGTTGGTGGCAATGAGCAGTTCTTC.

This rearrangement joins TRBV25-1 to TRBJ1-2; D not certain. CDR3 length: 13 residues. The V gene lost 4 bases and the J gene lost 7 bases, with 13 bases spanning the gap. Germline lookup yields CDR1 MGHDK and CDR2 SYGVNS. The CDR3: CASSAPRSPGYTF. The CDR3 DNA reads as TGTGCCAGCAGTGCCCCTCGGTCCCCTGGCTACACCTTC.

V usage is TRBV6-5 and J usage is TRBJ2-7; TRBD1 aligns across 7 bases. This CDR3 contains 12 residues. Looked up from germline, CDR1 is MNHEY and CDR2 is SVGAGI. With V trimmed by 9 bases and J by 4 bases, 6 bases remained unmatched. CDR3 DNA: TGTGCCAGTGGACAGGTGGGGTACGAGCAGTACTTC. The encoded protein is CASGQVGYEQYF.

CDR3 nucleotides: TGCAGCGCCCTTACTAGCGGGAGTGTCAATGAGCAGTTCTTC. Protein: CSALTSGSVNEQFF. The chain links TRBV29-1 to TRBJ2-1; 11 bases map to TRBD2. V shed 7 bases, J shed 6 bases, and the junction held 8 bases outside the gene matches. Germline assignment: CDR1 SQVTM and CDR2 ANQGSEA. This CDR3 has 14 amino acids.

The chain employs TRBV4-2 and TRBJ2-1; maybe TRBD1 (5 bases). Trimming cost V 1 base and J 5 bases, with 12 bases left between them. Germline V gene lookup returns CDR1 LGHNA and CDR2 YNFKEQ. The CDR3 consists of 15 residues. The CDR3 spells CASSQARGADNEQFF. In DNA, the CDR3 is TGTGCCAGCAGCCAAGCTAGGGGTGCAGACAATGAGCAGTTCTTC.

In DNA form, the CDR3 reads TGTGCCAGCAGGACAGGGGATCAGCCCCAGCATTTT. It yields the protein CASRTGDQPQHF. The V call is TRBV6-5, the J call TRBJ1-5; 8 bases are a match to TRBD1. The CDR3 length is 12 residues. The junction had 0 bases not matched to a gene; V was cut back by 6 bases and J by 5 bases. Germline V gives CDR1 MNHEY, CDR2 SVGAGI.

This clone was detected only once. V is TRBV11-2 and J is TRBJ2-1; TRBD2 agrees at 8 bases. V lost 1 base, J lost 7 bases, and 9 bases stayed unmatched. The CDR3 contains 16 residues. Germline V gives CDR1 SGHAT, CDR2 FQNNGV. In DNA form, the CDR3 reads TGTGCCAGCAGCTTAGCGGGAGGGCCGTTCGGAAATGAGCAGTTCTTC. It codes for CASSLAGGPFGNEQFF.

The CDR3 bases are TGTGCCAGCAGGCGGTTACGGGGAGAGACCCAGTACTTC. Amino acid sequence: CASRRLRGETQYF. The chain carries TRBV28 and TRBJ2-5; D is possibly TRBD2 (5 bases). The CDR3 length is 13 residues. The V gene lost 6 bases and the J gene lost 4 bases, with 12 bases spanning the gap. The V gene's germline CDR1 is MDHEN and CDR2 SYDVKM.

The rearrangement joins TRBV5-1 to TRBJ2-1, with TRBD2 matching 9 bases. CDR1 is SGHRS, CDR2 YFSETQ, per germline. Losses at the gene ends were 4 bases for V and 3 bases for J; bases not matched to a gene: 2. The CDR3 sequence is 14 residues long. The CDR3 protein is CASSLAGLYNEQFF. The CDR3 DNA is TGCGCCAGCAGCCTAGCGGGACTCTACAATGAGCAGTTCTTC.

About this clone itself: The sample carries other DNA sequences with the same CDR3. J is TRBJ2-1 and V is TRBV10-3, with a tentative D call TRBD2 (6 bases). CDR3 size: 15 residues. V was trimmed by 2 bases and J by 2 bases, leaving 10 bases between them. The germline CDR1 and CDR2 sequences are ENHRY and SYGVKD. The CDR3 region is CAISEGGDPYNEQFF. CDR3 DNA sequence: TGTGCCATCAGTGAGGGCGGGGACCCCTACAATGAGCAGTTCTTC.

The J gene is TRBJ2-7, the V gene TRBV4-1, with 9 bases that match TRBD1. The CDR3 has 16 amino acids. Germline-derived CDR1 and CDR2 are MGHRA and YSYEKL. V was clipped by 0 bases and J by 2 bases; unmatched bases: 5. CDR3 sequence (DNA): TGCGCCAGCAGCCAAGATGCCGGGACAGGGACCTACGAGCAGTACTTC. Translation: CASSQDAGTGTYEQYF.

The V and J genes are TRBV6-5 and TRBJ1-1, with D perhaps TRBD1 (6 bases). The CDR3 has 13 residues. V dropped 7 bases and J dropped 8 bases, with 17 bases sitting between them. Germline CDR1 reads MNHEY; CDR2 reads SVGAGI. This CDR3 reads CASTRGQSGEAFF. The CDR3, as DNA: TGTGCCAGCACGCGCGGACAGTCGGGGGAAGCTTTCTTT.

The CDR3 DNA sequence: TGTGCCTGGAGTACGACAGTTAATCAGCCCCAGCATTTT. Translation: CAWSTTVNQPQHF. The rearrangement links TRBV30 to TRBJ1-5; weak D call: TRBD1 (5 bases). From germline, CDR1 is GTSNPN and CDR2 SVGIG (reference sequence). This CDR3 region has 13 residues. Trimming pared 2 bases from V and 4 bases from J, leaving 9 bases between.